This T cell receptor (beta chain) is drawn from a study of CD8 T cells in Susac syndrome. In regard to this clonotype: Its antigen is not identified.

RNA totalling about 0.5 to 1 ug underwent reverse transcription with random hexamers. One entry per CDR3 protein results from TCRdb running MiXCR on the immunoSEQ multiplex PCR reads. This table holds around 140,000 distinct CDR3 sequences, 90% to 95% found once. Overall study findings and caveats: Regarding the TCR sequencing and HLA analysis, the study admitted that a relatively small number of individuals were involved.

The receptor was derived from a human donor with multiple sclerosis. Sequencing used CD4+ T cells from PBMCs.

CDR3 in DNA: TGCGCCAGCAGCTTGGTGTCGGACTCAAATGAAAAACTGTTTTTT. Its translation: CASSLVSDSNEKLFF. This chain joins TRBV5-1 and TRBJ1-4; no reliable D call. Looked up from germline, CDR1 is SGHRS and CDR2 is YFSETQ. The CDR3 sequence is 15 residues long. V lost 0 bases and J 5 bases, leaving 11 bases between the germline ends.